This TCR beta chain came from a study of cytomegalovirus exposure and HLA in healthy donors. General study findings and limits: Specific recognition of CMV antigens was confirmed in vitro for a few chains (all CMV-associated). There were some public TCRs occurring in many donors, but most TCR sequences were rare.

Trimming cost V 0 bases and J 10 bases; bases outside gene matches: 13. CDR3 size: 16 residues. Germline V lookup: CDR1 SGHRS, CDR2 YFSETQ. With regard to this clone: Its antigen remains unidentified.

TCRdb's table, derived via immunoSEQ multiplex PCR, lists solely in-frame clones and lacks some. Of over 100,000 clones in the sample, approximately 95% were seen once. The chain carries TRBV5-1 and TRBJ2-1; 7 bases line up with TRBD2. Sequenced material: PBMCs. The receptor's source is a woman aged 18-35 years in good health and CMV-seronegative. CDR3 nucleotide sequence: TGCGCCAGCAGCTTGGCCAATAGCGGGCTAAAAACGGAGCAGTTCTTC. This sequence encodes CASSLANSGLKTEQFF.